A selection of T cell receptor beta chains follows, all from one sample in a study of CD8+CD57+ T cells in acquired aplastic anemia. One entry per CDR3 protein results from TCRdb running MiXCR on the reads. This sample has 150,000 to 180,000 distinct CDR3 sequences, with roughly half found just once. Input material: sorted CD4+, CD8+, or CD8+CD57+ T cells (not recorded which) from PBMCs. The receptor set was obtained from a human donor with aplastic anemia. The CDR3 runs from the conserved cysteine through the conserved F or W. The D gene is left open where the match is weak. Rows give clone size only sometimes, using once, few, many, or a class for an expanded clone.

V gene	J gene	D gene	clone size	CDR3 protein	CDR3 DNA
TRBV15	TRBJ2-5	.	.	CATSRDQGTQETQYF	TGTGCCACCAGCAGAGATCAGGGGACCCAAGAGACCCAGTACTTC
TRBV5-1	TRBJ2-3	TRBD2	few	CASRPTSGGPPSTDTQYF	TGCGCCAGCAGGCCAACTAGCGGGGGGCCTCCTAGCACAGATACGCAGTATTTT
TRBV4-1	TRBJ1-6	.	many	CASSQDQLQGVPLHF	TGCGCCAGCAGCCAAGATCAGTTACAGGGTGTCCCCCTCCACTTT
TRBV5-4	TRBJ2-7	.	.	CASSFGPHYEQYF	TGTGCCAGCAGCTTTGGGCCGCACTACGAGCAGTACTTC
TRBV11-2	TRBJ2-7	TRBD2	many	CASSLRTSGPIYEQYF	TGTGCCAGCAGCCTACGGACTAGCGGGCCTATTTACGAGCAGTACTTC
TRBV20-1	TRBJ2-7	.	many	CSALSGVQTDEQYF	TGCAGTGCCCTCTCGGGAGTCCAGACAGACGAGCAGTACTTC
TRBV9	TRBJ1-2	.	few	CASSTRFMTGTTNYGYTF	TGTGCCAGCAGCACTCGATTTATGACAGGTACCACCAACTATGGCTACACCTTC
TRBV10-3	TRBJ1-2	.	.	CAISGDKDYGYTF	TGTGCCATCAGTGGGGACAAAGACTATGGCTACACCTTC
TRBV2	TRBJ1-6	.	.	CASSEGRGQRSPLHF	TGTGCCAGCAGTGAAGGGCGGGGCCAACGATCACCCCTCCACTTT
TRBV19	TRBJ2-2	.	.	CASSPTDRVELFF	TGTGCCAGTAGTCCGACAGATAGAGTGGAGCTGTTTTTT
TRBV11-2	TRBJ1-1	.	many	CASSLGSRRTEAFF	TGTGCCAGCAGCTTAGGCAGTCGTCGCACTGAAGCTTTCTTT
TRBV12-3/TRBV12-4	TRBJ2-5	.	many	CASSAMLAGHSQETQYF	TGTGCCAGCAGCGCCATGCTCGCGGGACACTCTCAAGAGACCCAGTACTTC
TRBV13	TRBJ2-3	TRBD2	.	CASTAWTSGTDTQYF	TGTGCCAGCACCGCCTGGACTAGCGGAACAGATACGCAGTATTTT
TRBV13	TRBJ1-6	TRBD1	.	CASSPRTGPSPLHF	TGTGCCAGCAGCCCCCGGACAGGTCCTTCACCCCTCCACTTT
TRBV4-1	TRBJ1-1	.	.	CASSGPLRGTEAFF	TGCGCCAGCAGCGGGCCTCTCAGGGGCACTGAAGCTTTCTTT
TRBV5-4	TRBJ2-1	TRBD1	.	CASSFDRAGYNEQFF	TGTGCCAGCAGTTTTGACAGGGCGGGTTACAATGAGCAGTTCTTC
TRBV20-1	TRBJ2-7	.	.	CSARENEAGEQYF	TGCAGTGCTAGAGAGAACGAGGCGGGGGAGCAGTACTTC
TRBV29-1	TRBJ2-1	.	.	CSVGGGQTGYNEQFF	TGCAGCGTAGGGGGTGGGCAGACCGGTTACAATGAGCAGTTCTTC
TRBV19	TRBJ2-1	.	many	CASSIGGGGQFF	TGTGCCAGTAGTATAGGAGGGGGTGGGCAGTTCTTC
TRBV19	TRBJ1-4	TRBD1	.	CASTPGGNEKLFF	TGTGCCAGCACTCCAGGGGGTAATGAAAAACTGTTTTTT
TRBV5-4	TRBJ2-7	TRBD2	.	CASSYKLAGEGEQYF	TGTGCCAGCAGCTATAAACTAGCGGGAGAGGGCGAGCAGTACTTC
TRBV12-3/TRBV12-4	TRBJ2-7	.	many	CASRPAGRSVYEQYF	TGTGCCAGCAGGCCTGCCGGACGGTCCGTCTACGAGCAGTACTTC
TRBV6-4	TRBJ2-2	TRBD2	many	CASSATSSSGELFF	TGTGCCAGCAGTGCGACTAGCTCATCCGGGGAGCTGTTTTTT
TRBV10-3	TRBJ1-5	.	.	CAIRDISNQPQHF	TGTGCCATCAGGGACATCTCCAATCAGCCCCAGCATTTT
TRBV15	TRBJ1-4	.	.	CATSLNLFSEKLFF	TGTGCCACCAGCTTGAACTTATTCAGCGAAAAACTGTTTTTT
TRBV27	TRBJ2-7	TRBD2	many	CASSDTSGEVEQYF	TGTGCCAGCAGTGACACTAGCGGGGAGGTCGAGCAGTACTTC
TRBV29-1	TRBJ1-1	.	.	CSARDAYTEAFF	TGCAGCGCCAGGGATGCGTACACTGAAGCTTTCTTT
TRBV18	TRBJ1-5	.	.	CASSPKDVSNQPQHF	TGTGCCAGCTCACCAAAAGACGTTAGCAATCAGCCCCAGCATTTT
TRBV12-3/TRBV12-4	TRBJ2-7	TRBD1	many	CASSWARGRPEQYF	TGTGCCAGCAGTTGGGCCAGGGGGCGCCCCGAGCAGTACTTC
TRBV4-3	TRBJ2-3	TRBD2	many	CASSPRAGDTQYF	TGCGCCAGCAGCCCCCGAGCGGGGGATACGCAGTATTTT
TRBV13	TRBJ2-7	.	many	CASSLLSSYEQYF	TGTGCCAGCAGCTTACTTTCTTCCTACGAGCAGTACTTC
TRBV19	TRBJ1-5	TRBD1	.	CASKGQGAFYQPQHF	TGTGCCAGTAAAGGACAGGGGGCCTTTTATCAGCCCCAGCATTTT
TRBV20-1	TRBJ2-5	TRBD2	.	CSAALAGGQETQYF	TGCAGTGCCGCACTAGCGGGGGGGCAAGAGACCCAGTACTTC
TRBV7-9	TRBJ1-5	.	few	CASSLGQLNQPQHF	TGTGCCAGCAGCTTAGGGCAACTAAATCAGCCCCAGCATTTT
TRBV4-1	TRBJ2-1	TRBD2	.	CASSQENIDSGEQFF	TGCGCCAGCAGCCAAGAGAATATCGATAGCGGGGAGCAGTTCTTC
TRBV9	TRBJ1-2	.	many	CASSEWGSNYGYTF	TGTGCCAGCAGCGAATGGGGGTCTAACTATGGCTACACCTTC
TRBV6-1	TRBJ2-1	TRBD2	many	CASCLGEGEQFF	TGTGCCAGCTGCTTGGGGGAGGGTGAGCAGTTCTTC
TRBV7-2	TRBJ1-2	.	.	CASSFERFYGYTF	TGTGCCAGCAGCTTTGAACGGTTCTATGGCTACACCTTC
TRBV5-1	TRBJ2-3	.	.	CASSLRIVGRGTDTQYF	TGCGCCAGCAGCTTGCGGATCGTGGGGCGCGGCACAGATACGCAGTATTTT
TRBV2	TRBJ1-4	.	.	CASRITEKLFF	TGTGCCAGCAGGATTACTGAAAAACTGTTTTTT
TRBV20-1	TRBJ2-1	TRBD2	many	CSARPTSGGAKEQFF	TGCAGTGCTAGACCTACTAGCGGGGGGGCCAAAGAGCAGTTCTTC